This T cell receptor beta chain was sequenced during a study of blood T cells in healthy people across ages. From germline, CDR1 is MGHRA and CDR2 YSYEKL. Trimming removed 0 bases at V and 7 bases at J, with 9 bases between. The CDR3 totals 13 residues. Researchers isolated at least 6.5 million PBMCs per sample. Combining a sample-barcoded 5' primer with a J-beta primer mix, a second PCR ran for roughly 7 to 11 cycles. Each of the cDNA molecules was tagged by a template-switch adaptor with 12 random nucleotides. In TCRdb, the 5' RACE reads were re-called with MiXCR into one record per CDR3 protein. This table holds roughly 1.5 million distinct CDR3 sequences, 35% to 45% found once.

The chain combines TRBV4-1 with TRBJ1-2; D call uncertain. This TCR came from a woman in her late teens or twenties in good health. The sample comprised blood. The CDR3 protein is CASSQDLGTGYTF. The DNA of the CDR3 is TGCGCCAGCAGCCAAGATCTAGGTACTGGCTACACCTTC.